Detailed here is one T cell receptor (beta chain). V dropped 0 bases and J dropped 13 bases, with 12 bases sitting between them. The germline V gene encodes CDR1 MGHRA and CDR2 YSYEKL. The CDR3 is made up of 12 amino acids. This sample is drawn from a study of blood T cell repertoires in COVID-19. On the study more broadly: COVID-19 samples collected from the United States, Italy and Spain covered acute and convalescent phases. PBMCs, B-cell-depleted T cells, or T cells were the source of the cDNA or gDNA that made up the material.

Under the authors' procedure: Amplified reference gene primers provided the basis for estimating nucleated cell counts. TCRdb's copy holds only in-frame clones and misses some; the assay was immunoSEQ multiplex PCR. V and J calls plus clone size are reproduced from that table; the DNA served to infer D and trimming. The table lists about 70,000 clones, 70% to 75% of them singletons. Material: peripheral blood. This clonotype originated in a woman aged 70-85 years with acute or convalescent COVID-19. This chain links TRBV4-1 with TRBJ1-2; D is unclear. CDR3 sequence: CASSQEGDWITF. The CDR3 DNA is TGCGCCAGCAGCCAAGAGGGAGACTGGATCACCTTC.